Reported below is one TCR beta chain. The antigen is unknown. This specimen belongs to a study of CD8 T cells in ankylosing spondylitis. Study results and limitations: Characteristic of ankylosing spondylitis blood, it appeared, was a TCR beta motif comprising roughly 8 highly homologous variants. Both synovial fluid and blood in reactive arthritis had previously been reported to carry some motif variants.

Quantitative 5'-RACE with molecular barcodes was used to make the TCR beta libraries. Using its own MiXCR run on the 5' RACE reads, TCRdb lists one record per CDR3 protein. The table lists some 200,000 distinct CDR3 sequences, around 13% of them singletons. Germline loops: CDR1 MGHRA, CDR2 YSYEKL. The CDR3 length is 15 residues. V lost 1 base and J lost 8; bases outside the gene matches: 6. The sequence came from a male donor with ankylosing spondylitis or in good health (not recorded which). The chain is built from TRBV4-1 and TRBJ1-4, with 8 bases matching TRBD1. Sequencing was performed on blood, either unsorted or a sorted T cell fraction (not recorded which). The CDR3: CASSQVDREDEKLFF. The CDR3, as DNA: TGCGCCAGCAGCCAAGTGGACAGGGAAGACGAAAAACTGTTTTTT.